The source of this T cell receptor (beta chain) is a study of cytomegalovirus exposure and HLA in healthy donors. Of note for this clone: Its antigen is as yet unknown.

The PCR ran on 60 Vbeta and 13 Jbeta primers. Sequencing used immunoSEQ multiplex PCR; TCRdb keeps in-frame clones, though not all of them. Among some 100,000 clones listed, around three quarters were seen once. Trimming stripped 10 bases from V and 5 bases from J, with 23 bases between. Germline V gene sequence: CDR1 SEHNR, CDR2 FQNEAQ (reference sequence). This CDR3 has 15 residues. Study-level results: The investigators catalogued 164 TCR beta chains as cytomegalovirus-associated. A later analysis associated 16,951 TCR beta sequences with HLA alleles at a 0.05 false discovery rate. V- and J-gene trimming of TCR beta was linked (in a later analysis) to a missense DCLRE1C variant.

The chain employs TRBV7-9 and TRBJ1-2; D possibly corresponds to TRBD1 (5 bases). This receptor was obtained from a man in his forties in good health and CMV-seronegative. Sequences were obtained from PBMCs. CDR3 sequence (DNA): TGTGCCACCATGATGCGGGGGGAAATTGCATATGGCTACACCTTC. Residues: CATMMRGEIAYGYTF.